These T cell receptor beta chains were read from a single sample in a study of cytomegalovirus exposure and HLA in healthy donors. Measured with immunoSEQ multiplex PCR; TCRdb has only the in-frame clones, and not every one. Here the sample spans around 150,000 clones, roughly four fifths being singletons. The specimen sequenced was PBMCs. The receptors derive from a woman aged 45 to 65 in good health and CMV-seronegative. CDR3s leave out the opening cysteine and the closing phenylalanine or tryptophan. The order of the fields is J gene, V gene, CDR3 protein.

J gene: TRBJ2-7; V gene: TRBV7-6; CDR3 protein: ASSLGGGAREQY
J gene: TRBJ2-7; V gene: TRBV4-2; CDR3 protein: ASSGQVSSSYEQY
J gene: TRBJ1-6; V gene: TRBV9; CDR3 protein: ASSGGGDRYNSPLH
J gene: TRBJ1-4; V gene: TRBV7-8; CDR3 protein: ASKAPQSNEKLF
J gene: TRBJ1-2; V gene: TRBV19; CDR3 protein: ASSIARWEGYT
J gene: TRBJ2-3; V gene: TRBV28; CDR3 protein: ASSLGVGRFTDTQY
J gene: TRBJ2-7; V gene: TRBV2; CDR3 protein: ASKLTGQPYEQY
J gene: TRBJ1-6; V gene: TRBV7-8; CDR3 protein: AGSWTGEDSPLH
J gene: TRBJ1-5; V gene: TRBV2; CDR3 protein: ASSQTKYSNQPQH
J gene: TRBJ1-6; V gene: TRBV5-1; CDR3 protein: ASSLVGGDSPLH
J gene: TRBJ1-2; V gene: TRBV7-2; CDR3 protein: ASSLAATANYGYT
J gene: TRBJ2-3; V gene: TRBV27; CDR3 protein: ASKRQALTDTQY
J gene: TRBJ2-6; V gene: TRBV7-7; CDR3 protein: ASSPGATGVGGANVLT
J gene: TRBJ1-4; V gene: TRBV7-6; CDR3 protein: ASSLGGQSNEKLF
J gene: TRBJ2-7; V gene: TRBV15; CDR3 protein: ATSRDLRRSYEQY
J gene: TRBJ1-5; V gene: TRBV4-2; CDR3 protein: ASSQEPDIANQPQH
J gene: TRBJ1-2; V gene: TRBV5-8; CDR3 protein: ASSSAADNYGYT
J gene: TRBJ2-3; V gene: TRBV9; CDR3 protein: ASSGRQGGHTDTQY
J gene: TRBJ2-7; V gene: TRBV20-1; CDR3 protein: SARDEGVQY
J gene: TRBJ1-2; V gene: TRBV7-9; CDR3 protein: ASSLGTGSNLNYGYT
J gene: TRBJ2-7; V gene: TRBV28; CDR3 protein: ATGTGYSEQY
J gene: TRBJ2-7; V gene: TRBV30; CDR3 protein: AWSVPGGVLTYEQY
J gene: TRBJ2-7; V gene: TRBV28; CDR3 protein: ASEGGGAYEQY
J gene: TRBJ2-3; V gene: TRBV5-5; CDR3 protein: ASSFVTGGFGTDTQY
J gene: TRBJ2-6; V gene: TRBV19; CDR3 protein: ASSINRVGANVLT
J gene: TRBJ1-6; V gene: TRBV4-1; CDR3 protein: ASSQDSRRVVRGSPLH
J gene: TRBJ1-5; V gene: TRBV9; CDR3 protein: ASSPTDRVSQPQH
J gene: TRBJ2-5; V gene: TRBV7-9; CDR3 protein: ASSLIPGQGFRETQY
J gene: TRBJ2-3; V gene: TRBV9; CDR3 protein: ASSVVAGGGVGTQY
J gene: TRBJ1-1; V gene: TRBV7-9; CDR3 protein: ASSPRTGKRITEAF
J gene: TRBJ1-2; V gene: TRBV5-1; CDR3 protein: ASSLGQGNGYT
J gene: TRBJ2-5; V gene: TRBV7-7; CDR3 protein: ASSPTVAGGRETQY
J gene: TRBJ1-2; V gene: TRBV6-1; CDR3 protein: ASSESGTGGSGYT
J gene: TRBJ2-1; V gene: TRBV7-2; CDR3 protein: ASSLVRGGPEQF
J gene: TRBJ2-2; V gene: TRBV4-2; CDR3 protein: ASKRSRGQEELF
J gene: TRBJ1-6; V gene: TRBV2; CDR3 protein: ASSAQGRNSPLH
J gene: TRBJ1-3; V gene: TRBV9; CDR3 protein: ASSETGRNTIY
J gene: TRBJ2-3; V gene: TRBV9; CDR3 protein: ASSPLGDSGGRYTQY
J gene: TRBJ2-7; V gene: TRBV5-6; CDR3 protein: ASSFSQRSGGGYEQY
J gene: TRBJ2-3; V gene: TRBV4-3; CDR3 protein: ASSQDGGGSHDTQY
J gene: TRBJ1-5; V gene: TRBV7-9; CDR3 protein: ASSLGGERQPQH
J gene: TRBJ1-1; V gene: TRBV12-1; CDR3 protein: ASSCPDRAF
J gene: TRBJ2-2; V gene: TRBV7-6; CDR3 protein: ASSRRLDPRPSNTGELF
J gene: TRBJ2-2; V gene: TRBV9; CDR3 protein: ASSVVVAGELF
J gene: TRBJ2-1; V gene: TRBV6-4; CDR3 protein: ASSDSGSSYNEQF
J gene: TRBJ1-2; V gene: TRBV2; CDR3 protein: ASDGQGFYGYT
J gene: TRBJ1-3; V gene: TRBV11-2; CDR3 protein: ASSLPMTGSAGNTIY
J gene: TRBJ1-2; V gene: TRBV5-1; CDR3 protein: ASSLGVTQGVRDGYT
J gene: TRBJ2-1; V gene: TRBV2; CDR3 protein: ASSEGRGNEQF
J gene: TRBJ2-1; V gene: TRBV28; CDR3 protein: ASSPTSGMQINEQF